The source of this T cell receptor (beta chain) is a study of CD8+ T cells in alopecia areata. Study-level background: Oral tofacitinib, 5 to 10 mg twice daily, was given in an open-label trial. Once tofacitinib had been taken for 6 to 18 months, 6 months off drug followed.

Study conclusions and caveats: Mouse data revealed clearer TCR sharing than patient data did, a gap possibly tied to HLA. Numerous clones, expanded in lesions, remained in scalp and blood during tofacitinib.

cDNA serving as the sequencing template came from extracted, reverse transcribed RNA. Libraries were prepared by immunoSEQ multiplex PCR; TCRdb keeps only in-frame clonotypes and omits some of them. Of approximately 210,000 clones listed, approximately 67% are singletons. A note on this clone: Its antigen remains unidentified.

Germline loops: CDR1 LGHNA, CDR2 YSLEER. V dropped 3 bases and J dropped 6 bases, with 20 bases sitting between them. The CDR3 is 17 residues long. Treatment of the sample: oral pan-JAK inhibitor, 5-10 mg twice daily. The sequenced sample was CD4+ T cells sorted from blood, obtained at week 44, from a patient treated with tofacitinib. The chain couples TRBV4-3 to TRBJ2-2; D may match TRBD1 or TRBD2 (6 bases each). The receptor's source is a human donor with alopecia areata. CDR3 in amino acids: CASSQGTGPGVAGELFF. The CDR3 bases are TGCGCCAGCAGCCAGGGTACAGGGCCGGGGGTAGCCGGGGAGCTGTTTTTT.